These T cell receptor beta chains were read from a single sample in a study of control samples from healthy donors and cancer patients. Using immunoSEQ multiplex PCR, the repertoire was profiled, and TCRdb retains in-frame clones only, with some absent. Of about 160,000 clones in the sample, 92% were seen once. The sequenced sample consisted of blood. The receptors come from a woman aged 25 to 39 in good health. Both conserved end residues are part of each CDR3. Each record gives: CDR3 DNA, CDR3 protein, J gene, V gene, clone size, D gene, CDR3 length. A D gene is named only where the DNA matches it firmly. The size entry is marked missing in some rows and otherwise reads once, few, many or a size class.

CDR3 DNA: TGTGCTAGTGGTCCTGGACAGGCTTTCACAGATACGCAGTATTTT
CDR3 protein: CASGPGQAFTDTQYF
J gene: TRBJ2-3
V gene: TRBV12-5
clone size: once
D gene: TRBD1
CDR3 length: 15

CDR3 DNA: TGTGCCAGCTCACGCGACCCGGGATACACTGAAGCTTTCTTT
CDR3 protein: CASSRDPGYTEAFF
J gene: TRBJ1-1
V gene: TRBV18
clone size: .
D gene: .
CDR3 length: 14

CDR3 DNA: TGTGCCAGCAGCTTGACAGGTTACGAGCAGTACTTC
CDR3 protein: CASSLTGYEQYF
J gene: TRBJ2-7
V gene: TRBV11-2
clone size: .
D gene: .
CDR3 length: 12

CDR3 DNA: TGTGCCAGCCGCCCGACTGGGGGACCTGGAAACACCATATATTTT
CDR3 protein: CASRPTGGPGNTIYF
J gene: TRBJ1-3
V gene: TRBV6-2/TRBV6-3
clone size: .
D gene: .
CDR3 length: 15

CDR3 DNA: TGTGCCAGCAGAGTGGGACGGACGAATTCACCCCTCCACTTT
CDR3 protein: CASRVGRTNSPLHF
J gene: TRBJ1-6
V gene: TRBV28
clone size: .
D gene: .
CDR3 length: 14

CDR3 DNA: TGTGCCAGCAGTGAAGTGGGGGGCCCCTATAATTCACCCCTCCACTTT
CDR3 protein: CASSEVGGPYNSPLHF
J gene: TRBJ1-6
V gene: TRBV6-1
clone size: .
D gene: .
CDR3 length: 16

CDR3 DNA: TGTGCCAGCAGCCAAACCGGGTCGGTAGGATATCAGCCCCAGCATTTT
CDR3 protein: CASSQTGSVGYQPQHF
J gene: TRBJ1-5
V gene: TRBV4-2
clone size: .
D gene: .
CDR3 length: 16

CDR3 DNA: TGTGCCAGCAGGGTGGCCCGGCGAGGCACAGATACGCAGTATTTT
CDR3 protein: CASRVARRGTDTQYF
J gene: TRBJ2-3
V gene: TRBV6-5
clone size: .
D gene: .
CDR3 length: 15

CDR3 DNA: TGTGCCAGTACAAAGAACACTGAAGCTTTCTTT
CDR3 protein: CASTKNTEAFF
J gene: TRBJ1-1
V gene: TRBV19
clone size: .
D gene: .
CDR3 length: 11

CDR3 DNA: TGTGCCAGCAGCTTGGACGCGGGAGGCTCCTACAATGAGCAGTTCTTC
CDR3 protein: CASSLDAGGSYNEQFF
J gene: TRBJ2-1
V gene: TRBV5-6
clone size: .
D gene: TRBD2
CDR3 length: 16

CDR3 DNA: TGTGCCAGCAGCCTCCCGAGCGGGCTAGCGGGAGGAAAAAAACAAGAGACCCAGTACTTC
CDR3 protein: CASSLPSGLAGGKKQETQYF
J gene: TRBJ2-5
V gene: TRBV2
clone size: once
D gene: TRBD2
CDR3 length: 20

CDR3 DNA: TGTGCCAGTAGTATATCCGGGTTGGATCAGCCCCAGCATTTT
CDR3 protein: CASSISGLDQPQHF
J gene: TRBJ1-5
V gene: TRBV19
clone size: .
D gene: .
CDR3 length: 14

CDR3 DNA: TGTGCCAGCAGCAAACAGGGGGCCGGAGAGACCCAGTACTTC
CDR3 protein: CASSKQGAGETQYF
J gene: TRBJ2-5
V gene: TRBV11-2
clone size: .
D gene: TRBD1
CDR3 length: 14

CDR3 DNA: TGTGCCAGCAGGAACAGGATCTGGGGCGCTTTCTTT
CDR3 protein: CASRNRIWGAFF
J gene: TRBJ1-1
V gene: TRBV6-6
clone size: .
D gene: .
CDR3 length: 12

CDR3 DNA: TGTGCCAGTAGTAGATCGGTCAACACTGAAGCTTTCTTT
CDR3 protein: CASSRSVNTEAFF
J gene: TRBJ1-1
V gene: TRBV19
clone size: once
D gene: .
CDR3 length: 13

CDR3 DNA: TGTGCCAGCAGTTTAGAAGGACAGGGGGCGACTTATGAGCAGTTCTTC
CDR3 protein: CASSLEGQGATYEQFF
J gene: TRBJ2-1
V gene: TRBV28
clone size: .
D gene: TRBD1
CDR3 length: 16

CDR3 DNA: TGTGCCAGCACCCCAGATACAGGAGCCAATTCACCCCTCCACTTT
CDR3 protein: CASTPDTGANSPLHF
J gene: TRBJ1-6
V gene: TRBV25-1
clone size: once
D gene: .
CDR3 length: 15

CDR3 DNA: TGTGCCAGCAGCTGGAGGGGAACAGGGGAAAGCTCCTATAATTCACCCCTCCACTTT
CDR3 protein: CASSWRGTGESSYNSPLHF
J gene: TRBJ1-6
V gene: TRBV5-6
clone size: .
D gene: TRBD1
CDR3 length: 19

CDR3 DNA: TGTGCCAGCATCGGGACTCGTCAAGCTTTCTTT
CDR3 protein: CASIGTRQAFF
J gene: TRBJ1-1
V gene: TRBV12-3/TRBV12-4
clone size: .
D gene: .
CDR3 length: 11

CDR3 DNA: TGTGCCACCAGTGATTCGCGGATTAGCGGGAGGGTGTCCTACAATGAGCAGTTCTTC
CDR3 protein: CATSDSRISGRVSYNEQFF
J gene: TRBJ2-1
V gene: TRBV24-1
clone size: once
D gene: TRBD2
CDR3 length: 19

CDR3 DNA: TGTGCCAGTAGTATCTATCGCTCTGGAAACACCATATATTTT
CDR3 protein: CASSIYRSGNTIYF
J gene: TRBJ1-3
V gene: TRBV19
clone size: .
D gene: .
CDR3 length: 14

CDR3 DNA: TGTGCCAGCAGTCCGACCGGGACAGGGTACTACGAGCAGTACTTC
CDR3 protein: CASSPTGTGYYEQYF
J gene: TRBJ2-7
V gene: TRBV27
clone size: .
D gene: TRBD1
CDR3 length: 15

CDR3 DNA: TGTGCCAGTAGTACCGCACTCTGGGGGACTGAAGCTTTCTTT
CDR3 protein: CASSTALWGTEAFF
J gene: TRBJ1-1
V gene: TRBV19
clone size: .
D gene: .
CDR3 length: 14

CDR3 DNA: TGTGCCAGCAGTTTAACGGACAGGGGGGAGACCCAGTACTTC
CDR3 protein: CASSLTDRGETQYF
J gene: TRBJ2-5
V gene: TRBV28
clone size: .
D gene: TRBD1
CDR3 length: 14

CDR3 DNA: TGTGCCAGCAGTTACTCGGACAGTTATAATTCACCCCTCCACTTT
CDR3 protein: CASSYSDSYNSPLHF
J gene: TRBJ1-6
V gene: TRBV27
clone size: few
D gene: .
CDR3 length: 15

CDR3 DNA: TGTGCCAGCAGCTTAGACGCAGGGGGGAACACTGAAGCTTTCTTT
CDR3 protein: CASSLDAGGNTEAFF
J gene: TRBJ1-1
V gene: TRBV11-2
clone size: once
D gene: TRBD1
CDR3 length: 15

CDR3 DNA: TGCGCCAGCAGCTTACGAGGGCTAGCGGGAGAAGCCGGGGAGCTGTTTTTT
CDR3 protein: CASSLRGLAGEAGELFF
J gene: TRBJ2-2
V gene: TRBV5-1
clone size: .
D gene: TRBD2
CDR3 length: 17

CDR3 DNA: TGCGCCAGCAGCCCCCAGGGTGCTGGAAACACCATATATTTT
CDR3 protein: CASSPQGAGNTIYF
J gene: TRBJ1-3
V gene: TRBV5-1
clone size: .
D gene: .
CDR3 length: 14

CDR3 DNA: TGTGCCAGCAGTTTATCGGAAAAACTGTTTTTT
CDR3 protein: CASSLSEKLFF
J gene: TRBJ1-4
V gene: TRBV28
clone size: .
D gene: .
CDR3 length: 11

CDR3 DNA: TGTGCCTGGAACAGGGGTGGGGTTGAAAAACTGTTTTTT
CDR3 protein: CAWNRGGVEKLFF
J gene: TRBJ1-4
V gene: TRBV30
clone size: .
D gene: TRBD1
CDR3 length: 13

CDR3 DNA: TGTGCCAGCAGCTTATCGCCGGGAGAGACCCAGTACTTC
CDR3 protein: CASSLSPGETQYF
J gene: TRBJ2-5
V gene: TRBV7-2
clone size: .
D gene: .
CDR3 length: 13

CDR3 DNA: TGTGCCAGCACACTGGGGCGGGAGGGGGGGAATGAGCAGTTCTTC
CDR3 protein: CASTLGREGGNEQFF
J gene: TRBJ2-1
V gene: TRBV6-5
clone size: .
D gene: TRBD2
CDR3 length: 15

CDR3 DNA: TGTGCCAGCAGCTTAATGCCCCGGACGTGGGACTCCAATGGCGATGAGCAGTTCTTC
CDR3 protein: CASSLMPRTWDSNGDEQFF
J gene: TRBJ2-1
V gene: TRBV7-3
clone size: once
D gene: .
CDR3 length: 19

CDR3 DNA: TGTGCCAGCAAACAAGACAGGGCCGTCAATCAGCCCCAGCATTTT
CDR3 protein: CASKQDRAVNQPQHF
J gene: TRBJ1-5
V gene: TRBV19
clone size: once
D gene: TRBD1
CDR3 length: 15

CDR3 DNA: TGCGCCAGCAGCCCCTCGGGGGATCAGCCCCAGCATTTT
CDR3 protein: CASSPSGDQPQHF
J gene: TRBJ1-5
V gene: TRBV5-1
clone size: .
D gene: .
CDR3 length: 13

CDR3 DNA: TGTGCCAGCAGCTTGTCGGGTGAGCAGTTCTTC
CDR3 protein: CASSLSGEQFF
J gene: TRBJ2-1
V gene: TRBV5-8
clone size: .
D gene: .
CDR3 length: 11

CDR3 DNA: TGTGCCAGCAGTACCCGGACAGGGACGAATGAGCAGTTCTTC
CDR3 protein: CASSTRTGTNEQFF
J gene: TRBJ2-1
V gene: TRBV27
clone size: .
D gene: TRBD1
CDR3 length: 14

CDR3 DNA: TGCAGTGCTAGTGGAGTAGCAGCGTCGGGGGAGCTGTTTTTT
CDR3 protein: CSASGVAASGELFF
J gene: TRBJ2-2
V gene: TRBV20-1
clone size: .
D gene: .
CDR3 length: 14

CDR3 DNA: TGCAGCGTTGAAGATCCAGGGGTCGGCTATGGCTACACCTTC
CDR3 protein: CSVEDPGVGYGYTF
J gene: TRBJ1-2
V gene: TRBV29-1
clone size: .
D gene: .
CDR3 length: 14

CDR3 DNA: TGCGCCAGCAGCCTTGCCGGGACAGGGGTCGGCTATGGCTACACCTTC
CDR3 protein: CASSLAGTGVGYGYTF
J gene: TRBJ1-2
V gene: TRBV4-3
clone size: .
D gene: TRBD1
CDR3 length: 16

CDR3 DNA: TGTGCCAGCAGCCCTCGGACAGGGACTGGAAACACCATATATTTT
CDR3 protein: CASSPRTGTGNTIYF
J gene: TRBJ1-3
V gene: TRBV3-1/TRBV3-2
clone size: .
D gene: TRBD1
CDR3 length: 15

CDR3 DNA: TGCAGTGCTAGAGAAGCAGATACGCAGTATTTT
CDR3 protein: CSAREADTQYF
J gene: TRBJ2-3
V gene: TRBV20-1
clone size: .
D gene: .
CDR3 length: 11